A selection of T cell receptor beta chains follows, all from one sample in a study of neurological immune-mediated disorders. From the 5' RACE reads, TCRdb called clonotypes with MiXCR, one entry per CDR3 protein. The sample contains 70,000 to 95,000 distinct CDR3 sequences, roughly 17% of which appear only once. The sequenced sample was PBMCs. All receptors derive from a woman in her forties in good health. Each CDR3 is given with its conserved first and last residue. Each record gives: clone size, J gene, D gene, V gene, CDR3 protein, CDR3 DNA. A D gene is named only where the DNA matches it firmly. Clone sizes are given selectively: once, few, many, or a class where the clone is expanded.

many	TRBJ1-3	TRBD1	TRBV6-6	CASRTTGKNTIYF	TGTGCCAGCAGAACGACAGGGAAGAACACCATATATTTT
many	TRBJ2-7	NA	TRBV4-3	CASSQSAGDAYEQYF	TGCGCCAGCAGCCAAAGTGCAGGGGATGCCTACGAGCAGTACTTC
NA	TRBJ2-2	TRBD2	TRBV20-1	CSAELAGRDTGELFF	TGCAGTGCTGAACTAGCGGGGAGGGACACCGGGGAGCTGTTTTTT
many	TRBJ2-1	NA	TRBV27	CASSPRLSYNEQFF	TGTGCCAGCAGTCCGAGACTCTCCTACAATGAGCAGTTCTTC
NA	TRBJ2-5	NA	TRBV6-5	CASSYSAPPSYF	TGTGCCAGCAGTTACTCGGCCCCCCCAAGTTACTTC
NA	TRBJ1-2	NA	TRBV12-5	CASGLSLGNYGYTF	TGTGCTAGTGGTTTATCCCTTGGCAACTATGGCTACACCTTC
NA	TRBJ2-1	TRBD2	TRBV20-1	CSARPYSGEGQFF	TGCAGTGCTAGGCCTTACAGCGGGGAGGGGCAGTTCTTC
many	TRBJ2-7	TRBD1	TRBV4-3	CASSQGIGTGGYEQYF	TGCGCCAGCAGCCAGGGTATCGGGACAGGGGGTTACGAGCAGTACTTC
many	TRBJ1-5	NA	TRBV28	CASSSAGSDQPQHF	TGTGCCAGCAGTTCCGCAGGGAGTGATCAGCCCCAGCATTTT
many	TRBJ1-1	NA	TRBV5-1	CASSFGGGNTEAFF	TGCGCCAGCAGCTTCGGGGGCGGAAACACTGAAGCTTTCTTT
many	TRBJ1-5	NA	TRBV4-1	CASSRTGTQPQHF	TGCGCCAGCAGCCGTACAGGGACTCAGCCCCAGCATTTT
many	TRBJ1-3	NA	TRBV7-2	CASSLRGGSGNTIYF	TGTGCCAGCAGCTTGCGGGGGGGCTCTGGAAACACCATATATTTT
many	TRBJ2-5	NA	TRBV29-1	CSVEEWAGETQYF	TGCAGCGTTGAAGAGTGGGCAGGAGAGACCCAGTACTTC
many	TRBJ1-2	TRBD1	TRBV7-2	CASSRHRGGGYTF	TGTGCCAGCAGCCGACACAGGGGCGGTGGCTACACCTTC
many	TRBJ2-1	NA	TRBV11-3	CASRSEGLVPDEQFF	TGTGCCAGCAGGTCCGAAGGGCTAGTTCCCGATGAGCAGTTCTTC
once	TRBJ2-2	TRBD1	TRBV7-2	CTSRGQENTGELFF	TGTACCAGCAGGGGACAGGAGAACACCGGGGAGCTGTTTTTT
NA	TRBJ2-2	NA	TRBV4-3	CASSQDPDTGELFF	TGCGCCAGCAGCCAAGATCCAGACACCGGGGAGCTGTTTTTT
NA	TRBJ1-5	NA	TRBV12-3/TRBV12-4	CASSFRQGGQPQHF	TGTGCCAGCAGTTTTCGGCAGGGAGGGCAGCCCCAGCATTTT
NA	TRBJ2-2	NA	TRBV6-6	CASSPIQGLTPTGELFF	TGTGCCAGCAGTCCCATACAGGGCTTAACTCCCACCGGGGAGCTGTTTTTT
NA	TRBJ1-1	NA	TRBV7-2	CASSPEWAAEAFF	TGTGCCAGCAGCCCGGAGTGGGCCGCTGAAGCTTTCTTT
many	TRBJ2-5	NA	TRBV5-5	CASSSGPVLKETQYF	TGTGCCAGCAGCTCCGGACCGGTTTTAAAAGAGACCCAGTACTTC
many	TRBJ1-4	TRBD1	TRBV20-1	CSAGQGAANEKLFF	TGCAGTGCGGGACAGGGGGCAGCTAATGAAAAACTGTTTTTT
many	TRBJ2-5	TRBD1	TRBV6-2/TRBV6-3	CASSSNRGRETQYF	TGTGCCAGCAGCTCCAACAGGGGTCGGGAGACCCAGTACTTC